This T cell receptor beta chain derives from a study of blood T cell repertoires in COVID-19. The overall study: Material from acute and convalescent COVID-19 was sourced from the United States, Italy and Spain. Sources were T cells, B-cell-depleted T cells, or PBMCs; the material itself was cDNA or gDNA.

The V and J ends lost 5 bases and 1 base respectively, with 8 bases between them. This CDR3 is built from 13 residues. Looked up from germline, CDR1 is MNHEY and CDR2 is SVGAGI. Ages ranged from roughly 18 to 100 years, with residence in 20 to 30 US areas. Source study methods: Nucleated cell number was recorded as an estimate derived from reference gene primer amplification. The repertoire was sequenced with immunoSEQ multiplex PCR; TCRdb's copy has only in-frame clones and lacks some. Clonal size and the V and J genes are those of that table, whereas D and trimming came from the DNA. The sample includes about 320,000 clones, roughly 90% seen only once; the top ten take about 2.4%.

This clonotype originated in a man in his fifties or sixties who had recovered from COVID-19. Sequencing was performed on PBMCs or T cells enriched from blood (not recorded which). J is TRBJ1-1 and V is TRBV6-5, with no clear D. In DNA, the CDR3 is TGTGCCAGCAGTCTGGAGGGGAACACTGAAGCTTTCTTT. Translated: CASSLEGNTEAFF.